The clone carrying this TCR beta chain has at least ten counts. Antigen: not known. Germline values: CDR1 SGHRS, CDR2 YFSETQ. The CDR3 runs to 13 residues. Trimming removed 1 base at V and 2 bases at J, with 7 bases between. Quantitative 5'-RACE with molecular barcodes was used to make the TCR beta libraries. MiXCR, run by TCRdb on the 5' RACE reads, gives a single entry per CDR3 protein. This table has 220,000 or so distinct CDR3 sequences, around 16% appearing once. This entry belongs to a study of CD8 T cells in ankylosing spondylitis. Study-wide findings and caveats: Clones linked with disease were CD8+ and fairly uncommon in the peripheral blood. Seemingly characteristic of ankylosing spondylitis blood was a TCR beta motif consisting of about 8 highly homologous variants. Disease-linked clones were reportedly significantly enriched in matched ankylosing spondylitis synovial fluid.

This sequence originates from a male donor with ankylosing spondylitis. Input material: blood, either unsorted or a sorted T cell fraction (not recorded which). The chain links TRBV5-1 to TRBJ2-7; D is perhaps TRBD1 (6 bases). In DNA, the CDR3 is TGCGCCAGCAGCTTGCGGGACACCTACGAGCAGTACTTC. As protein: CASSLRDTYEQYF.